This T cell receptor beta chain derives from a study of shared clonotypes between healthy human individuals. The CDR3 extends over 13 amino acids. Per the germline V gene, CDR1 is MNHNS and CDR2 is SASEGT. V was clipped by 1 base and J by 5 bases, with 9 bases between them. Overall study findings and caveats: With a handful of donors compared, 4.5% to 6.5% of naive CD4 clonotypes were shared. Collection of samples was limited to blood; tissue repertoires likely differ. It was the few donors that limited the genetic and exposure-history diversity represented.

Clones were read by immunoSEQ multiplex PCR, and TCRdb kept only the in-frame ones, dropping some. The data show about 2.2 million clones, with around 93% seen just once and approximately 1.7% held by the top ten. Details on this clone: Its antigen is currently unknown.

In the naive CD8 group, cells lacked CD45RO and were positively selected for CCR7, so terminally differentiated effector memory CD45RA+ cells were left out. The donor cohort consisted entirely of Caucasian adults residing in Nashville, Tennessee. Sequenced material: naive CD8+ T cells from PBMCs. This TCR derives from a man in his late teens or twenties in good health. Some clones in this sample may be carry-over from other donors' samples. V and J are TRBV6-1 and TRBJ2-7; D may be TRBD2 (5 bases). This CDR3 reads CASSEGRRHEQYF. The CDR3, as DNA: TGTGCCAGCAGTGAAGGCAGGAGGCACGAGCAGTACTTC.